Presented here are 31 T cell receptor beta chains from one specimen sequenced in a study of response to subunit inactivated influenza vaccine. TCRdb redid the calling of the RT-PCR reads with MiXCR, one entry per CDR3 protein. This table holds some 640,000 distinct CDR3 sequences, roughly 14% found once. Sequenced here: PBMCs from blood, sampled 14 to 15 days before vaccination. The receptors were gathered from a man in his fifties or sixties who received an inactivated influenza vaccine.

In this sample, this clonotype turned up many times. The CDR3 reads CASSEGTSGMSPQETQYF. In DNA form, the CDR3 reads TGTGCCAGCAGTGAGGGGACTAGCGGAATGAGCCCCCAAGAGACCCAGTACTTC. This sequence joins TRBV6-1 and TRBJ2-5; 11 bases fit TRBD2. The CDR3 has 18 amino acids. The V gene end was trimmed by 3 bases and the J gene end by 1 base; junction bases not matched to a gene: 10. Germline CDR1 is MNHNS and CDR2 is SASEGT.

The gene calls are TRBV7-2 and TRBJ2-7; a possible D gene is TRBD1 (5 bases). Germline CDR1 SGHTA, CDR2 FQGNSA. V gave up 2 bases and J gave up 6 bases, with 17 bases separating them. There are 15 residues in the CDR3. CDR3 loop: CASSLLQGRSSEQYF. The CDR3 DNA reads TGTGCCAGCAGCTTACTTCAGGGCCGAAGCTCCGAGCAGTACTTC. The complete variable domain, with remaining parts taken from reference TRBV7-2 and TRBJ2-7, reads GAGVSQSPSNKVTEKGKDVELRCDPISGHTALYWYRQSLGQGLEFLIYFQGNSAPDKSGLPSDRFSAERTGGSVSTLTIQRTQQEDSAVYLCASSLLQGRSSEQYFGPGTRLTVT.

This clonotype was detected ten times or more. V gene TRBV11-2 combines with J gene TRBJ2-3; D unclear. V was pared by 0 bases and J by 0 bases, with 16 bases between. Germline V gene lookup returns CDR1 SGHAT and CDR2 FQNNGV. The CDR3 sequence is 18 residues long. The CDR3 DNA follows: TGTGCCAGCAGCTTAGATCCTGGTCAGTGGGCCAGCACAGATACGCAGTATTTT. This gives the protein CASSLDPGQWASTDTQYF.

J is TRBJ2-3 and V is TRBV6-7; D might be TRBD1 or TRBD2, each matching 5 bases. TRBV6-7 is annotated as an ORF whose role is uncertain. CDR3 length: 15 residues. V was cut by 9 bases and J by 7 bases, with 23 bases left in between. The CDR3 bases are TGTGCCAGACGGCTAGAAAGGGACCAACTCCATACGCAGTATTTT. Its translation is CARRLERDQLHTQYF.

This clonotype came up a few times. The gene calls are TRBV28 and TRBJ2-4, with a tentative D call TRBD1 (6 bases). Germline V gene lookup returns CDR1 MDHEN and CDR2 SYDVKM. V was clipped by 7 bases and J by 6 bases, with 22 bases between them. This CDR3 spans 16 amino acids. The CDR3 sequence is CASTPLSRGRRNIQYF. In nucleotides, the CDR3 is TGTGCCAGCACCCCCCTCAGCAGGGGACGGAGAAACATTCAGTACTTC.

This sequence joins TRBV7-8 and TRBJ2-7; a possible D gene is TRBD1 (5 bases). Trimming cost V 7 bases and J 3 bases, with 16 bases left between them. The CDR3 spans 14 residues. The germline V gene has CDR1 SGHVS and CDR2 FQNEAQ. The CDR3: CASNFAGKGYEQYF. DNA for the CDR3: TGTGCCAGCAACTTCGCAGGGAAGGGCTACGAGCAGTACTTC.

Here the CDR3 reads CATSSGTGYLNTEAFF. DNA for the CDR3: TGTGCCACCAGCAGCGGGACAGGGTACCTGAACACTGAAGCTTTCTTT. The rearrangement uses TRBV15 and TRBJ1-1; 9 nucleotides align to TRBD1. Germline V gene lookup returns CDR1 LNHNV and CDR2 YYDKDF (reference sequence). The CDR3 totals 16 residues. V shed 3 bases, J shed 0 bases, and the junction held 5 bases outside the gene matches. The complete variable domain, with remaining parts taken from reference TRBV15 and TRBJ1-1, reads DAMVIQNPRYQVTQFGKPVTLSCSQTLNHNVMYWYQQKSSQAPKLLFHYYDKDFNNEADTPDNFQSRRPNTSFCFLDIRSPGLGDTAMYLCATSSGTGYLNTEAFFGQGTRLTVV.

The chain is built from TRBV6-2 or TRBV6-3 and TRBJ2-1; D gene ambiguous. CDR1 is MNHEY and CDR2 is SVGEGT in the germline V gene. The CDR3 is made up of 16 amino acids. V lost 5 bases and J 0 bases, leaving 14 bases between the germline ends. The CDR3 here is CASSNLRSVSYNEQFF. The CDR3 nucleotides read TGTGCCAGCAGTAACCTACGGAGTGTCTCCTACAATGAGCAGTTCTTC.

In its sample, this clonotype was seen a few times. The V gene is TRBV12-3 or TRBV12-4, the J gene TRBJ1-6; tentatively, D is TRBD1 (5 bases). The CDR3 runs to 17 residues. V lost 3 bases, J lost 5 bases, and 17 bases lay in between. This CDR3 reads CASSFKGRGLHNSPLHF. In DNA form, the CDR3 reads TGTGCCAGCAGTTTTAAGGGACGGGGACTGCATAATTCACCCCTCCACTTT.

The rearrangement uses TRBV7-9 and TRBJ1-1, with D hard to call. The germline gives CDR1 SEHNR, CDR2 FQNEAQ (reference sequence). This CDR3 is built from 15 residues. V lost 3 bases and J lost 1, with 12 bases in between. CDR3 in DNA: TGTGCCAGCAGCTTGCTTGCTGGGGAGAACACTGAAGCTTTCTTT. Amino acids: CASSLLAGENTEAFF.

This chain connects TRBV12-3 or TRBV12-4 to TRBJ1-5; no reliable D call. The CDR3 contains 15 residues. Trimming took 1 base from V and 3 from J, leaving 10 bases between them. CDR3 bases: TGTGCCAGCAGTTTAGGGGAGGCCCCCAATCAGCCCCAGCATTTT. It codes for CASSLGEAPNQPQHF.

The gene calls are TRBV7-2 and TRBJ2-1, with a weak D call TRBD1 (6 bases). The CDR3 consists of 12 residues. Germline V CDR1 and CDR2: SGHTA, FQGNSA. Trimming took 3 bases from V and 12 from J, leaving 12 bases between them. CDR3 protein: CASSFQARGQFF. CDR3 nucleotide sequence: TGTGCCAGCAGCTTTCAGGCCAGGGGGCAGTTCTTC.

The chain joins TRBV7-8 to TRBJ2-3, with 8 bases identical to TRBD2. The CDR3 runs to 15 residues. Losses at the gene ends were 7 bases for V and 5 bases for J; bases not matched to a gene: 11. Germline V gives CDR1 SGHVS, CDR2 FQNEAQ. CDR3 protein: CASTFIAGSRDTQYF. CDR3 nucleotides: TGTGCCAGCACCTTCATAGCGGGGTCAAGAGATACGCAGTATTTT.

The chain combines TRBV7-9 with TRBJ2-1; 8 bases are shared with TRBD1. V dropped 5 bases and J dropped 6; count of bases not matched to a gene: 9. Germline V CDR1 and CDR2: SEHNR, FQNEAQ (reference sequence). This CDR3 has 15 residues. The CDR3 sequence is CASSRGTGVVNEQFF. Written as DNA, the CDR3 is TGTGCCAGCAGCCGAGGGACAGGTGTTGTCAATGAGCAGTTCTTC. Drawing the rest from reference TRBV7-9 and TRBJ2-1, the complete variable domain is DTGVSQNPRHKITKRGQNVTFRCDPISEHNRLYWYRQTLGQGPEFLTYFQNEAQLEKSRLLSDRFSAERPKGSFSTLEIQRTEQGDSAMYLCASSRGTGVVNEQFFGPGTRLTVL.

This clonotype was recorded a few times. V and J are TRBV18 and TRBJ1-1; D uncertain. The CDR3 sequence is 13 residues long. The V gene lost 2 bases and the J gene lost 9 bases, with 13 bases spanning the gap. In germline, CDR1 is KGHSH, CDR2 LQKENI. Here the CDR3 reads CASSPSNGPQAFF. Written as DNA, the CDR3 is TGTGCCAGCTCACCAAGCAATGGACCCCAAGCTTTCTTT.

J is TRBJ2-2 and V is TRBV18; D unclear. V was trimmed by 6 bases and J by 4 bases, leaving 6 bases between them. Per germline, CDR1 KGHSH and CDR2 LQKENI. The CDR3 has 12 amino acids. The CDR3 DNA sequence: TGTGCCAGCTCGGCTTTCACCGGGGAGCTGTTTTTT. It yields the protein CASSAFTGELFF.

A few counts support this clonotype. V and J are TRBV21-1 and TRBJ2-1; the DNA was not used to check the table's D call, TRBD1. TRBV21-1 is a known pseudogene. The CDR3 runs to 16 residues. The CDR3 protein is CASSSLGTGSGDEQFF. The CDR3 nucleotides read TGTGCCAGCAGCAGTCTGGGAACAGGGAGTGGCGATGAGCAGTTCTTC.

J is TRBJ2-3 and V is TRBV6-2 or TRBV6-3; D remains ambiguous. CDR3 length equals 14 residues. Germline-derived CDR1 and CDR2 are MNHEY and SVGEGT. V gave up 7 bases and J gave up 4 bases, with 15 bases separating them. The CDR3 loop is CASNLFSRADTQYF. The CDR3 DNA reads TGTGCCAGCAATCTATTCTCTAGGGCAGATACGCAGTATTTT.

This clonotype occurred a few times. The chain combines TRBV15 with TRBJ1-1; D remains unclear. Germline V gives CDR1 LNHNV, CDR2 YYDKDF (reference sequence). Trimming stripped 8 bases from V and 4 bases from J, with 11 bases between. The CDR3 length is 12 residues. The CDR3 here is CATGRGFTEAFF. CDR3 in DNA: TGTGCCACCGGTCGGGGTTTCACTGAAGCTTTCTTT.

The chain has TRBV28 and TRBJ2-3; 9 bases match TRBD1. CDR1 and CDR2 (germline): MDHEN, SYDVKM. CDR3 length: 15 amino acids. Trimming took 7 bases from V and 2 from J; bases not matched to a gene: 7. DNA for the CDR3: TGTGCCAGCATAAAGGGGGACAGGGACACAGATACGCAGTATTTT. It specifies CASIKGDRDTDTQYF.

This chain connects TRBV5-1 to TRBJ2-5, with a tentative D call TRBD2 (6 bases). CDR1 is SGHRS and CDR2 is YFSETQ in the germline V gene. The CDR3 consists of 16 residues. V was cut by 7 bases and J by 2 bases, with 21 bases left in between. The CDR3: CASGRGPGGSQETQYF. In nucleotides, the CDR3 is TGCGCCAGCGGTAGAGGGCCAGGAGGGTCGCAAGAGACCCAGTACTTC.

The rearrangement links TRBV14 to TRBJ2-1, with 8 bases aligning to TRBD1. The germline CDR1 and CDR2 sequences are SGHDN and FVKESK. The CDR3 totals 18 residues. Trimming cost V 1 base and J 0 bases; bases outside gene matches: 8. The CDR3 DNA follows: TGTGCCAGCAGCCAAGGGGTGGGACAGGTATACTCCTACAATGAGCAGTTCTTC. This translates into CASSQGVGQVYSYNEQFF.

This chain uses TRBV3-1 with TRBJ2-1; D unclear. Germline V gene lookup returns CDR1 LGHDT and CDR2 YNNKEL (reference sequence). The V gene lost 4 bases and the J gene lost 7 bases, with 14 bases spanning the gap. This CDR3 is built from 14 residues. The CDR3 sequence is CASSPRVGMNEQFF. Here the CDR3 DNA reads TGTGCCAGCAGCCCCCGGGTAGGTATGAATGAGCAGTTCTTC.

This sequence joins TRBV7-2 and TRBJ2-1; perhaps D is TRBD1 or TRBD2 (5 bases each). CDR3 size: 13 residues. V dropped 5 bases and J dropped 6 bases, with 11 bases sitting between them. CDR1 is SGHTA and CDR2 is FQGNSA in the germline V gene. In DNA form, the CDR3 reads TGTGCCAGCAGCACCCGAGGGACCAATGAGCAGTTCTTC. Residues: CASSTRGTNEQFF.

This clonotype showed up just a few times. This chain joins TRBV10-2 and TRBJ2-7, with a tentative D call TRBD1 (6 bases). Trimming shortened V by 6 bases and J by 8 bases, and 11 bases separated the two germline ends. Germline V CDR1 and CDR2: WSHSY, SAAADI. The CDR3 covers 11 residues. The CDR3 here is CASRTGQKQYF. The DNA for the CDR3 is TGCGCCAGCAGAACCGGACAGAAGCAGTACTTC.

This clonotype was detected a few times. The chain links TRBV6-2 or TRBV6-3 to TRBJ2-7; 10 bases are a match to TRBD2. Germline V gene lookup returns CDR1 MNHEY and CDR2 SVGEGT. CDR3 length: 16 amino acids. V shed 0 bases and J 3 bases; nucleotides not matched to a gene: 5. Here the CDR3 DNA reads TGTGCCAGCAGTTACTCGAGGTCTAGCGGGAGCTACGAGCAGTACTTC. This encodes CASSYSRSSGSYEQYF.

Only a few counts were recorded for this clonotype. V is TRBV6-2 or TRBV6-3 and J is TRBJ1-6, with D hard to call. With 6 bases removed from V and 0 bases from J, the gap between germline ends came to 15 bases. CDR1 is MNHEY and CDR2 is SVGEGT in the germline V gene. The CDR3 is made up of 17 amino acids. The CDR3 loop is CASSPEGWSSYNSPLHF. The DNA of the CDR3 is TGTGCCAGCAGCCCCGAGGGATGGAGCTCCTATAATTCACCCCTCCACTTT.

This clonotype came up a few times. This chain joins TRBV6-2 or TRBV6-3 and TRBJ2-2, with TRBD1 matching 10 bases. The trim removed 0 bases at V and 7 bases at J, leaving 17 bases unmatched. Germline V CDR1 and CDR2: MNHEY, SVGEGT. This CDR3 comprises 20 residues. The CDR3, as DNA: TGTGCCAGCAGTTACTCGACAGGGGGCAGGCTAGCGGGTATTGTCGGGGAGCTGTTTTTT. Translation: CASSYSTGGRLAGIVGELFF.

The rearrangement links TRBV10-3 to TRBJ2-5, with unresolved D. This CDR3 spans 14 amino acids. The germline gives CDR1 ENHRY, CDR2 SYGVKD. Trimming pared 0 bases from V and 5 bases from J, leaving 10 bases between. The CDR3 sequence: CAISESGARETQYF. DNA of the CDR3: TGTGCCATCAGTGAGTCTGGCGCCCGGGAGACCCAGTACTTC.

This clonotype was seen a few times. Written as DNA, the CDR3 is TGTGCCAGCAGTTTTAGCGGACGGTTTAATGAAAAACTGTTTTTT. Translation gives CASSFSGRFNEKLFF. The V and J genes are TRBV12-3 or TRBV12-4 and TRBJ1-4; unclear D gene. CDR3 length: 15 residues. The V gene lost 3 bases and the J gene lost 4 bases, with 12 bases spanning the gap.

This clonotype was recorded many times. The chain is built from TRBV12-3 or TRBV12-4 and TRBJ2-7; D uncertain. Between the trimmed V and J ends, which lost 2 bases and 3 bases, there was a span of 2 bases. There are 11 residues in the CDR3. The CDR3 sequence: CASSLIYEQYF. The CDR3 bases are TGTGCCAGCAGTTTAATCTACGAGCAGTACTTC.